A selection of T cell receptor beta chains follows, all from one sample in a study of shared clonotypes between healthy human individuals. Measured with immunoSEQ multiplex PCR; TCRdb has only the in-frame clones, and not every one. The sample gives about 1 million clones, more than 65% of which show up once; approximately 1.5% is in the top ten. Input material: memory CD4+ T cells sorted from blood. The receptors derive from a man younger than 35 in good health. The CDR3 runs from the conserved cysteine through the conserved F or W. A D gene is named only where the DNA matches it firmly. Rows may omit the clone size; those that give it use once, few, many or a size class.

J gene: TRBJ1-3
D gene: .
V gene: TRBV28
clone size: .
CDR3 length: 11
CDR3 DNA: TGTGCCACCGAAGGCGGAAACACCATATATTTT
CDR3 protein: CATEGGNTIYF

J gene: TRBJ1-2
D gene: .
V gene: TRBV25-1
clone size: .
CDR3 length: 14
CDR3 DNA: TGTGCCAGCAGTGACTGGACAGCTAACTATGGCTACACCTTC
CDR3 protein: CASSDWTANYGYTF

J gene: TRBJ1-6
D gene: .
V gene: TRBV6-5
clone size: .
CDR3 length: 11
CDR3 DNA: TGTGCCAGCAGTGAAGCCCCCACCCTCCACTTT
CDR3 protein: CASSEAPTLHF

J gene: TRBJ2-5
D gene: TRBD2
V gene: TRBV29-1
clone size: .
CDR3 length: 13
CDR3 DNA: TGCAGCGTTGACGCGGGGTGGGGTAGCGGGAAGAACTTC
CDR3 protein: CSVDAGWGSGKNF

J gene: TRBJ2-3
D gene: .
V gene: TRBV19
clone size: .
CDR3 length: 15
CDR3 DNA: TGTGCCAGTAGTACGGCCTCCTGCAGGACAGATACGCAGTATTTT
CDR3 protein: CASSTASCRTDTQYF

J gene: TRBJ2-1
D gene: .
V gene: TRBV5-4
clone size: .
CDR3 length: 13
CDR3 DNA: TGTGCCAGCAGCTCCGGACGAGCCCCCGAGCAGTTCTTC
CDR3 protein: CASSSGRAPEQFF

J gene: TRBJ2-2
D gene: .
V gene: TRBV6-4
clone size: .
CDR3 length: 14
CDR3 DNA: TGTGCCAGCAGCTTAGCTGGGGGGACCGGGGAGCTGTTTTTT
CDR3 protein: CASSLAGGTGELFF

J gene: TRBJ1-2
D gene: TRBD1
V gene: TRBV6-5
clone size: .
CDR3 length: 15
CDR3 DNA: TGTGCCAGCAGCTCATCGCACAGGGGGAACTATGGCTACACCTTC
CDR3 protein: CASSSSHRGNYGYTF

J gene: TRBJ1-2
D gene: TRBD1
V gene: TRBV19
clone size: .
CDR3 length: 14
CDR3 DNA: TGTGCCAGTAGTCCGACAGGGATCTTTTATGGCTACACCTTC
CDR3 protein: CASSPTGIFYGYTF

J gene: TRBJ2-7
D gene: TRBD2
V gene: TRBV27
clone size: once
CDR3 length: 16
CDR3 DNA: TGTGCCAGCAGCCGAGGACTAGCGGGAGCTTTATACGAGCAGTACTTC
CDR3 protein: CASSRGLAGALYEQYF

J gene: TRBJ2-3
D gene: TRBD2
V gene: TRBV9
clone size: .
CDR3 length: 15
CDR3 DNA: TGTGCCAGCAGCGCCACGGGGGGAGCGGAAGATACGCAGTATTTT
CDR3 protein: CASSATGGAEDTQYF

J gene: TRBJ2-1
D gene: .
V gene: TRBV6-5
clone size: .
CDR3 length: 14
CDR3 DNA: TGTGCCAGCAGCCGGGGGCGGAAAGACAATGAGCAGTTCTTC
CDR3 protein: CASSRGRKDNEQFF

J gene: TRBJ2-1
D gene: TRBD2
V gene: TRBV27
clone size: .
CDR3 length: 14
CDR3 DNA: TGTGCCACGCGACTAGCGGGGGTGGTAAATGAGCAGTTCTTC
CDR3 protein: CATRLAGVVNEQFF

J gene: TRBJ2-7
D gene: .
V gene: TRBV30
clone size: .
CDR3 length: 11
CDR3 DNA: TGTGCTCTGGGTATGACCTACGAGCAGTACTTC
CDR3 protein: CALGMTYEQYF

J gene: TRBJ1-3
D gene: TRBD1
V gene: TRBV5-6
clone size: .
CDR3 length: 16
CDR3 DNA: TGTGCCAGCAGCTTGGGGGACAGGGTTTCTGGAAACACCATATATTTT
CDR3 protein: CASSLGDRVSGNTIYF

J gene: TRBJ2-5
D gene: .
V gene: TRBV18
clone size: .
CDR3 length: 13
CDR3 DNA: TGTGCCAGCTCACCGGGGGACCAAGAGACCCAGTACTTC
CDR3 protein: CASSPGDQETQYF

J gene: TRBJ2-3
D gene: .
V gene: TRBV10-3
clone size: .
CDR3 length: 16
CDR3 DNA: TGTGCCATCAGTGAGTCGCAGGGGGGCCGCACAGATACGCAGTATTTT
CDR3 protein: CAISESQGGRTDTQYF

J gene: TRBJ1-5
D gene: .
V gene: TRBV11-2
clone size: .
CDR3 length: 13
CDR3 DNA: TGTGCCAGCAGCTTAGCCCCGGAACAGCCCCAGCATTTT
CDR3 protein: CASSLAPEQPQHF

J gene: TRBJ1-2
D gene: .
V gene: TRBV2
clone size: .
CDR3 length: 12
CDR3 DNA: TGTGCCAGAGCCGGCAGGACCTATGGCTACACCTTC
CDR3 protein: CARAGRTYGYTF

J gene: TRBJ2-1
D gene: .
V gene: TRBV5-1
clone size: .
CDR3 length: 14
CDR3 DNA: TGCGCCAGCAGCTTCGACCTGAAGAACAATGAGCAGTTCTTC
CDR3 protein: CASSFDLKNNEQFF

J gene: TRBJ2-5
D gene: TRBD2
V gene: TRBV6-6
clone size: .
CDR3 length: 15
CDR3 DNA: TGTGCCAGCAGGGTTGCTAGCGGGAGGATGGAGACCCAGTACTTC
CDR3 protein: CASRVASGRMETQYF

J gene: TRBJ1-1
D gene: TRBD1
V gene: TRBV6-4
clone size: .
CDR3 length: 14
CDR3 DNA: TGTGCCAGCAGCGGAAGGACAGGGGCCACTGAAGCTTTCTTT
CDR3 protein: CASSGRTGATEAFF